This entry features one TCR beta chain sequence. Antigen: not known. These data originate in a study of T cells after yellow fever vaccination. Across the study: For low cell numbers, libraries were made with SMART-Seq v4 Ultra Low Input. Whole-study findings and limits: Just a small share of clonotypes turned up in the CD4 compartment as well as the CD8 compartment. Reappearance after the booster was seen for most primary-vaccination clones, at 95% to 97% CD4 and about 90% CD8.

Germline CDR1 reads MGHRA; CDR2 reads YSYEKL. The CDR3 is 12 amino acids. Trimming left V 6 bases short and J 9 bases short, with 12 bases between. MiXCR was run by TCRdb on the 5' RACE reads, yielding one entry per CDR3 protein. Of about 130,000 distinct CDR3 sequences listed, 8.9% are singletons. The TCR sequence derives from a man between 18 and 29 years old who received the YFV17D yellow fever vaccine. Specimen: CD8+ T cells sorted from PBMCs, collected on the day of the yellow fever booster vaccination. This rearrangement joins TRBV4-1 to TRBJ2-1, with D uncertain. The CDR3, as DNA: TGCGCCAGCAGAAAGGTCACCGGTGAGCAGTTCTTC. It translates to CASRKVTGEQFF.